Listed below are T cell receptor beta chains from one sample, sequenced in a study of TIL therapy for anti-PD-1-resistant metastatic lung cancer. Method: immunoSEQ multiplex PCR; TCRdb's copy keeps in-frame clones and lacks some. Seen here are approximately 47,000 clones, approximately 86% observed once, and the top ten hold around 5%. The sample here was blood, taken at baseline. All receptors come from a person between 25 and 80 years old with non-small cell lung cancer. The CDR3 runs from the conserved cysteine through the conserved F or W. A D gene is named only where the DNA matches it firmly. The size entry is marked missing in some rows and otherwise reads once, few, many or a size class.

D: TRBD1
V: TRBV29-1
J: TRBJ2-3
size: .
DNA: TGCAGCGGAGGAAACAGGGGGCGGGGAGATACGCAGTATTTT
CDR3: CSGGNRGRGDTQYF

D: TRBD2
V: TRBV29-1
J: TRBJ2-5
size: .
DNA: TGCAGCGTATCCATAGCGGGAGGGCCACAAGAGACCCAGTACTTC
CDR3: CSVSIAGGPQETQYF

D: .
V: TRBV7-2
J: TRBJ2-1
size: .
DNA: TGTGCCAGCAGCTCTGGGCAGGGGTACAATGAGCAGTTCTTC
CDR3: CASSSGQGYNEQFF

D: .
V: TRBV5-1
J: TRBJ1-1
size: .
DNA: TGCGCCAGCAGCTTGGCGGGGACCGGGGATGCTTTCTTT
CDR3: CASSLAGTGDAFF

D: .
V: TRBV15
J: TRBJ1-5
size: .
DNA: TGTGCCACCAGCCCAAACAATCAGCCCCAGCATTTT
CDR3: CATSPNNQPQHF

D: .
V: TRBV11-2
J: TRBJ1-1
size: .
DNA: TGTGCCAGCAGCTTAGACCTTAGGAGCACTGAAGCTTTCTTT
CDR3: CASSLDLRSTEAFF

D: .
V: TRBV2
J: TRBJ1-1
size: few
DNA: TGTGCCAGCAGTGAAGGTAACAGAAGGAACACTGAAGCTTTCTTT
CDR3: CASSEGNRRNTEAFF

D: TRBD1
V: TRBV7-2
J: TRBJ2-3
size: .
DNA: TGTGCCAGCAGCTTACCTCCCGGACAGGGCTTGGGCACAGATACGCAGTATTTT
CDR3: CASSLPPGQGLGTDTQYF

D: .
V: TRBV6-6
J: TRBJ2-7
size: .
DNA: TGTGCCAGCAGAGCATGGGACGAGCAGTACTTC
CDR3: CASRAWDEQYF

D: .
V: TRBV7-9
J: TRBJ1-6
size: few
DNA: TGTGCCAGCAGCCCTGAACGGACTAAGGGTGTCCTCCACTTT
CDR3: CASSPERTKGVLHF

D: .
V: TRBV27
J: TRBJ1-6
size: .
DNA: TGTGCCAGCAGTCCGACCTGGGGCCGTTCACCCCTCCACTTT
CDR3: CASSPTWGRSPLHF

D: .
V: TRBV19
J: TRBJ1-5
size: few
DNA: TGTGCCAGTAGTAGTGACACAAGCAATCAGCCCCAGCATTTT
CDR3: CASSSDTSNQPQHF

D: .
V: TRBV28
J: TRBJ1-4
size: .
DNA: TGTGCCAGCAGTGGACCGGCTAATGAAAAACTGTTTTTT
CDR3: CASSGPANEKLFF

D: TRBD2
V: TRBV10-3
J: TRBJ2-3
size: .
DNA: TGTGCCATCAGTGTGAGTAGCGGGGGCACAGATACGCAGTATTTT
CDR3: CAISVSSGGTDTQYF

D: .
V: TRBV20-1
J: TRBJ2-7
size: .
DNA: TGCAGTGCTATCACTAGTCCTAGCGTATACTTC
CDR3: CSAITSPSVYF

D: TRBD1
V: TRBV19
J: TRBJ2-1
size: .
DNA: TGTGCCAGTAGTTTCGGACAGGGTTCGAACAATGAGCAGTTCTTC
CDR3: CASSFGQGSNNEQFF

D: .
V: TRBV10-3
J: TRBJ2-7
size: .
DNA: TGTGCCATCAAGGGCAGGGACCACGAGCAGTACTTC
CDR3: CAIKGRDHEQYF

D: TRBD2
V: TRBV7-9
J: TRBJ2-1
size: .
DNA: TGTGCCAGCAGTGGAAAGGGACTAGCGGGGGGTGAGCAGTTCTTC
CDR3: CASSGKGLAGGEQFF

D: TRBD2
V: TRBV9
J: TRBJ2-3
size: .
DNA: TGTGCCAGCAGCGCGGGGACTAGCGTAGTTGGAGATACGCAGTATTTT
CDR3: CASSAGTSVVGDTQYF

D: TRBD1
V: TRBV28
J: TRBJ1-2
size: few
DNA: TGTGCCAGCAGCCAGACAGGGCGCCATGGCTACACCTTC
CDR3: CASSQTGRHGYTF

D: TRBD2
V: TRBV10-3
J: TRBJ2-7
size: .
DNA: TGTGCCGTCCAGCGGGAGGGGAATGCCTACGAGCAGTACTTC
CDR3: CAVQREGNAYEQYF

D: .
V: TRBV3-1/TRBV3-2
J: TRBJ2-3
size: .
DNA: TGTGCCAGCAGCCAAGACCGGACTCTCGTTCGGGATACGCAGTATTTT
CDR3: CASSQDRTLVRDTQYF

D: TRBD1
V: TRBV14
J: TRBJ1-6
size: few
DNA: TGTGCCAGCAGCCAAGGACAGGGAATTAATTCACCCCTCCACTTT
CDR3: CASSQGQGINSPLHF

D: .
V: TRBV7-3
J: TRBJ2-3
size: .
DNA: TGTGCCAGCAGCCCAGGGGGAGGTGGTACAGATACGCAGTATTTT
CDR3: CASSPGGGGTDTQYF

D: .
V: TRBV19
J: TRBJ1-1
size: .
DNA: TGTGCCAGTACCCACAGAACGATGAACACTGAAGCTTTCTTT
CDR3: CASTHRTMNTEAFF

D: .
V: TRBV4-3
J: TRBJ2-6
size: .
DNA: TGCGCCAGCAGCCAGGAGGGGAGCCCTGGGGCCAACGTCCTGACTTTC
CDR3: CASSQEGSPGANVLTF

D: .
V: TRBV11-3
J: TRBJ2-1
size: .
DNA: TGTGCCAGCAGCTTCCAGGACGGTGCCGTTTGGTCCTACAATGAGCAGTTCTTC
CDR3: CASSFQDGAVWSYNEQFF

D: TRBD2
V: TRBV3-1/TRBV3-2
J: TRBJ2-1
size: .
DNA: TGTGCCAGCAGCCAAGAGATGGTAGCGGGAACTGAGCAGTTCTTC
CDR3: CASSQEMVAGTEQFF

D: .
V: TRBV6-2/TRBV6-3
J: TRBJ2-7
size: .
DNA: TGTGCCAGCAGCTTTCAGGACACCACCTCGGGGCAGTACTTC
CDR3: CASSFQDTTSGQYF

D: .
V: TRBV6-2/TRBV6-3
J: TRBJ1-4
size: few
DNA: TGTGCCAGCAGTTACCTGAGGTCGGCGGGAGGAACTAATGAAAAACTGTTTTTT
CDR3: CASSYLRSAGGTNEKLFF

D: .
V: TRBV3-1/TRBV3-2
J: TRBJ1-2
size: .
DNA: TGTGCCAGCAGCCAACGAGGGGGTGAGGCGTGGAGCTTC
CDR3: CASSQRGGEAWSF

D: .
V: TRBV20-1
J: TRBJ1-2
size: .
DNA: TGCAGTGGTTCTGAGAACTATGGCTACACCTTC
CDR3: CSGSENYGYTF

D: .
V: TRBV7-9
J: TRBJ2-5
size: .
DNA: TGTGCCAGCAGCTTAGGGTCCGGGGGGCTAGAGACCCAGTACTTC
CDR3: CASSLGSGGLETQYF

D: TRBD1
V: TRBV5-5
J: TRBJ2-5
size: .
DNA: TGTGCCAGCAGCTTGGTGGTCGGCAGGGGGCTGGAGACCCAGTACTTC
CDR3: CASSLVVGRGLETQYF

D: TRBD1
V: TRBV7-2
J: TRBJ2-5
size: .
DNA: TGTGCCAGCAGCCGCCGACAGGGGGTGAAAGAGACCCAGTACTTC
CDR3: CASSRRQGVKETQYF

D: .
V: TRBV6-6
J: TRBJ2-7
size: .
DNA: TGTGCCAGCAGTTACCGAGGGCCCAAAACCTACGAGCAGTACTTC
CDR3: CASSYRGPKTYEQYF

D: .
V: TRBV29-1
J: TRBJ2-5
size: .
DNA: TGCAGCGTTGAGTTCGGACTACGGGAGACCCAGTACTTC
CDR3: CSVEFGLRETQYF

D: .
V: TRBV28
J: TRBJ1-2
size: .
DNA: TGTGCCAGCGACCCACCAGGGACCTCATCTGGCTACACCTTC
CDR3: CASDPPGTSSGYTF

D: TRBD1
V: TRBV27
J: TRBJ2-2
size: few
DNA: TGTGCCAGCTCTGGAGACAGGGTTAGGACCGGGGAGCTGTTTTTT
CDR3: CASSGDRVRTGELFF

D: .
V: TRBV5-4
J: TRBJ2-6
size: .
DNA: TGTGCCAGCAGCTTTTATATCTCTGGGGCCAACGTCCTGACTTTC
CDR3: CASSFYISGANVLTF

D: .
V: TRBV7-9
J: TRBJ1-3
size: .
DNA: TGTGCCAGCAGCTCAGGGAGAAACACCATATATTTT
CDR3: CASSSGRNTIYF

D: TRBD1
V: TRBV3-1/TRBV3-2
J: TRBJ1-2
size: .
DNA: TGTGCCAGCAGAAACTTTGGACAGGACACACCCTATACCCGCTATGGCTACACCTTC
CDR3: CASRNFGQDTPYTRYGYTF

D: .
V: TRBV4-1
J: TRBJ2-2
size: .
DNA: TGCGCCAGCAGCCAAGAACGTGGGGGGGAGCTGTTTTTT
CDR3: CASSQERGGELFF

D: .
V: TRBV28
J: TRBJ2-5
size: .
DNA: TGTGCCAGCCGCGCTCAAGAGACCCAGTACTTC
CDR3: CASRAQETQYF

D: .
V: TRBV11-3
J: TRBJ2-2
size: .
DNA: TGTGCCAGCAGCCCACCGGGGGGGGAGCTGTTTTTT
CDR3: CASSPPGGELFF